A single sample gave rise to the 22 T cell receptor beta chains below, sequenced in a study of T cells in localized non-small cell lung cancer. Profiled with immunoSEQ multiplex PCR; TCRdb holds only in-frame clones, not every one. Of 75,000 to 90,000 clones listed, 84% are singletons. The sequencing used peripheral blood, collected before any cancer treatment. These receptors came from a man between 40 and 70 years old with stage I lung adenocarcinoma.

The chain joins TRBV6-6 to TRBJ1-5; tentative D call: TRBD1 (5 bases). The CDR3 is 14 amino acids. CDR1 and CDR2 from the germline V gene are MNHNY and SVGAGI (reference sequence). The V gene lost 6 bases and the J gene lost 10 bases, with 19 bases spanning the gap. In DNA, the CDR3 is TGTGCCAGCAGCGGGGAGGGGCCGGCATCCCCCCAGCATTTT. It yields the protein CASSGEGPASPQHF.

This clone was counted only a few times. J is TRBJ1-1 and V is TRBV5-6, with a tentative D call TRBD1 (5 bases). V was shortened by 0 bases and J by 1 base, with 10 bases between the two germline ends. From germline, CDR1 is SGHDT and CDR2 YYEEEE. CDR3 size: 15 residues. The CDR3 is CASSLDPRGNTEAFF. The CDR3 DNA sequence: TGTGCCAGCAGCTTGGATCCTAGGGGGAACACTGAAGCTTTCTTT.

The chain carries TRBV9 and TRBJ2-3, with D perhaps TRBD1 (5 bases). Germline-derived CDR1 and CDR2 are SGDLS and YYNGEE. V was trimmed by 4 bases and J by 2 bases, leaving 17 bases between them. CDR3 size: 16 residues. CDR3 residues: CASSLYGQINTDTQYF. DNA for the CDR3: TGTGCCAGCAGCCTCTACGGACAAATTAACACAGATACGCAGTATTTT.

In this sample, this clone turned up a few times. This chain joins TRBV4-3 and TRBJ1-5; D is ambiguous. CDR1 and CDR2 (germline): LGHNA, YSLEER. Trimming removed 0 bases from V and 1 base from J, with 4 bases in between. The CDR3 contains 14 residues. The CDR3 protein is CASSQDRSNQPQHF. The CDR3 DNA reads TGCGCCAGCAGCCAAGATCGAAGCAATCAGCCCCAGCATTTT.

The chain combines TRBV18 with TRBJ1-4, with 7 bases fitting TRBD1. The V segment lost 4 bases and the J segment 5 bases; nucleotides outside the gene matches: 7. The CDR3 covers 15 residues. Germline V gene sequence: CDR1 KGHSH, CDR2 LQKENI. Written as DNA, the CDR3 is TGTGCCAGCTCACTTAATACAGGGGCGAATGAAAAACTGTTTTTT. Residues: CASSLNTGANEKLFF.

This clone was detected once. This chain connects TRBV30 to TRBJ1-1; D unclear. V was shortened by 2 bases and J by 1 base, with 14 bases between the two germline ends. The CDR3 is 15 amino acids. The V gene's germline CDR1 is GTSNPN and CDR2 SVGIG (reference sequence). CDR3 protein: CAWSLIRRGNTEAFF. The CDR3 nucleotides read TGTGCCTGGAGTTTAATTAGGCGGGGGAACACTGAAGCTTTCTTT.

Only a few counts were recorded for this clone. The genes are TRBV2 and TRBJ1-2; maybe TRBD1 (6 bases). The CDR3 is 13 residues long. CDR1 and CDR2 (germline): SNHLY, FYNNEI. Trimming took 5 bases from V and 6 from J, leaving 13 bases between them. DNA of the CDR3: TGTGCCAGCAGTCTAGGGGGTCTGAATGGCTACACCTTC. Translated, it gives CASSLGGLNGYTF.

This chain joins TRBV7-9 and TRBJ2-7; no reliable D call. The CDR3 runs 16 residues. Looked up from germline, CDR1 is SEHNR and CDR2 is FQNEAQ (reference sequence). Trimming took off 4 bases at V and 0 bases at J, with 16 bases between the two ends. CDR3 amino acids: CASSSSLRVSSYEQYF. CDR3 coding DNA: TGTGCCAGCAGCTCCTCTTTACGAGTAAGCTCCTACGAGCAGTACTTC.

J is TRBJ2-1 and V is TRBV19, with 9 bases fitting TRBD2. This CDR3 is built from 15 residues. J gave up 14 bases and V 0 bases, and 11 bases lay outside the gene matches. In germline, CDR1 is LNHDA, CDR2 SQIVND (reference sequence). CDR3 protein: CASSIEKGIAGDKFF. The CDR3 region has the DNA TGTGCCAGTAGTATAGAAAAGGGCATAGCGGGGGACAAGTTCTTC.

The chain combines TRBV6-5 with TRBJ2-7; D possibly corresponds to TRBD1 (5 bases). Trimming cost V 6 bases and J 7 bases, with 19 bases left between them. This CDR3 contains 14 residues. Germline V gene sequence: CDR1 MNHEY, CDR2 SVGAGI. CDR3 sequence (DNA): TGTGCCAGCAGGGCAGGGATGGGTTTCCTGGAGCAGTACTTC. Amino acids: CASRAGMGFLEQYF.

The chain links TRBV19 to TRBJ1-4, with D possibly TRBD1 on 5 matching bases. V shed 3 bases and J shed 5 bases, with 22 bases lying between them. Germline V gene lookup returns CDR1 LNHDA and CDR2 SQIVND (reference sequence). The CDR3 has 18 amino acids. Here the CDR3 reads CASSIWGRGARVNEKLFF. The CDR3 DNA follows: TGTGCCAGTAGTATTTGGGGCCGCGGCGCGAGGGTCAATGAAAAACTGTTTTTT.

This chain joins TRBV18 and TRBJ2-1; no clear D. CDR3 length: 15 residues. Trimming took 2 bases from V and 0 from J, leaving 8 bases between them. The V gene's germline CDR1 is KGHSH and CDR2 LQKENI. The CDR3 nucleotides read TGTGCCAGCTCACCATCGCAGAGCTCCTACAATGAGCAGTTCTTC. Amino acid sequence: CASSPSQSSYNEQFF.

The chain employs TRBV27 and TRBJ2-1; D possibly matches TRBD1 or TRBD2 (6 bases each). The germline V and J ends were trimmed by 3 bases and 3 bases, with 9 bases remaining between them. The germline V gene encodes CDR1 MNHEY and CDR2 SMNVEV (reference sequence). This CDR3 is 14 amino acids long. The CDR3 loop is CASSFGGGYNEQFF. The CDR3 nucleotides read TGTGCCAGCAGTTTCGGGGGCGGCTACAATGAGCAGTTCTTC.

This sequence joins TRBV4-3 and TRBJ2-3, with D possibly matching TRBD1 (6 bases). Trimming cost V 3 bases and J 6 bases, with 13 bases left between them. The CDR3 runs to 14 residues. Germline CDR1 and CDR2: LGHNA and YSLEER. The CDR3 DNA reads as TGCGCCAGCAGCCATAGGACAGCGTCCGATACGCAGTATTTT. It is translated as CASSHRTASDTQYF.

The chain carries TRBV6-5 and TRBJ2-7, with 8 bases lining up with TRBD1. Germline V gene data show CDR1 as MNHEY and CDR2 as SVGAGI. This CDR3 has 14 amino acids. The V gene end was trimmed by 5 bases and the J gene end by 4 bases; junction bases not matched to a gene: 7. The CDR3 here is CASSADRGTYEQYF. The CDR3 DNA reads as TGTGCCAGCAGTGCCGACAGGGGAACGTACGAGCAGTACTTC.

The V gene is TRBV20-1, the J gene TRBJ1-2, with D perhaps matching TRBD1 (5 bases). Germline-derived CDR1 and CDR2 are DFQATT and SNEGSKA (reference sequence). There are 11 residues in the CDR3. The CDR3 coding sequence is TGCAGCTCGGACACCCTCTATGGCTACACCTTC. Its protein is CSSDTLYGYTF.

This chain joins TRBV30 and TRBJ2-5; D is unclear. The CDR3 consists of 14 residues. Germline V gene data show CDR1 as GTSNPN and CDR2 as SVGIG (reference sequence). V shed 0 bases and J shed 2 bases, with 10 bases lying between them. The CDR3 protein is CAWSVLSGQETQYF. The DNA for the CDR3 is TGTGCCTGGAGTGTACTCTCTGGTCAAGAGACCCAGTACTTC.

CDR3 sequence reads: CAWSIGGWGTEAFF. The CDR3 coding sequence is TGTGCCTGGAGCATCGGCGGGTGGGGGACTGAAGCTTTCTTT. The chain employs TRBV30 and TRBJ1-1; weak D call: TRBD1 (5 bases). With 3 bases removed from V and 5 bases from J, the gap between germline ends came to 16 bases. The V gene's germline CDR1 is GTSNPN and CDR2 SVGIG (reference sequence). The CDR3 extends over 14 amino acids.

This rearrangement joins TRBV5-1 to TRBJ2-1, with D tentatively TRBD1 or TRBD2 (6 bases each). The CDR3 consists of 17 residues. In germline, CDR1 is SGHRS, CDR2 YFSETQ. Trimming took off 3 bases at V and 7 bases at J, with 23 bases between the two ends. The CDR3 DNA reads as TGCGCCAGCAGCTCGCTGACAGTAACGGGGGCGCGGAATGAGCAGTTCTTC. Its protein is CASSSLTVTGARNEQFF.

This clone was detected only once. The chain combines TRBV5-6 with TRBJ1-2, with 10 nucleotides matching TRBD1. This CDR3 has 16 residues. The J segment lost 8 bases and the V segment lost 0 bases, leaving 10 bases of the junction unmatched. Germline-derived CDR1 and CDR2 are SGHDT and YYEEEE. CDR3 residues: CASSLGQGAVRGGYTF. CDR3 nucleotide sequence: TGTGCCAGCAGCTTGGGACAGGGGGCCGTGCGTGGCGGCTACACCTTC.

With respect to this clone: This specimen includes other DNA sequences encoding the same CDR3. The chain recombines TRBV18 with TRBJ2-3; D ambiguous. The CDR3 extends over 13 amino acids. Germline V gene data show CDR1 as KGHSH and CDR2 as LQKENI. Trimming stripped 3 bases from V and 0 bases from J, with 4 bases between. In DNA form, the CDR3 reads TGTGCCAGCTCACCCGGAAGCACAGATACGCAGTATTTT. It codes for CASSPGSTDTQYF.

CDR3 bases: TGTGCCAGCGGGCAGGAGGGGACCATAGATACGCAGTATTTT. It is translated as CASGQEGTIDTQYF. This chain connects TRBV7-9 to TRBJ2-3, with D perhaps TRBD2 (6 bases). Per germline, CDR1 SEHNR and CDR2 FQNEAQ (reference sequence). The V gene lost 8 bases and the J gene lost 5 bases, with 17 bases spanning the gap. CDR3 length equals 14 residues.